These T cell receptor beta chains were read from a single sample in a study of Graves' ophthalmopathy and Graves' hyperthyroidism. In TCRdb, the multiplex PCR reads were re-called with MiXCR into one record per CDR3 protein. The sample shows hundreds of thousands of distinct CDR3 sequences, about 41% of them seen only once. Sequencing was done on a sample of peripheral blood. These receptors were taken from an adult man with Graves' ophthalmopathy. The CDR3 runs from the conserved cysteine through the conserved F or W. D genes are given only for firm matches. For some rows the clone size is stated as once, few or many, or as a class when expanded; others skip it.

len,abundance,d_gene,j_gene,v_gene,CDR3aa,CDR3nt
15,-,-,TRBJ1-1,TRBV7-9,CASSLTIGENTEAFF,TGTGCCAGCAGCTTAACTATCGGGGAGAACACTGAAGCTTTCTTT
15,-,-,TRBJ2-7,TRBV5-8,CASSSWRDGYYEQYF,TGTGCCAGCAGCTCTTGGAGGGACGGATACTACGAGCAGTACTTC
15,once,-,TRBJ1-2,TRBV14,CASSQTTGGNYGYTF,TGTGCCAGCAGCCAAACGACCGGCGGAAACTATGGCTACACCTTC
14,few,-,TRBJ1-2,TRBV7-8,CASSFTGTSYGYTF,TGTGCCAGCAGCTTCACCGGGACAAGCTATGGCTACACCTTC
15,-,-,TRBJ1-5,TRBV7-8,CASSSTGLGQETQHF,TGTGCCAGCAGCTCCACGGGGCTAGGACAAGAGACCCAGCATTTT
14,many,-,TRBJ1-2,TRBV7-2,CASSVTQRLGGYTF,TGTGCCAGCAGCGTAACTCAGAGACTCGGAGGCTACACCTTC
19,-,-,TRBJ1-2,TRBV12-3/TRBV12-4,CASSQDSGQGANSNYGYTF,TGTGCCAGCAGCCAAGATTCTGGGCAGGGTGCCAACTCTAACTATGGCTACACCTTC
14,many,TRBD1,TRBJ2-7,TRBV24-1,CATSFQGASFEQYF,TGTGCCACCAGTTTCCAGGGGGCTTCGTTCGAGCAGTACTTC
14,-,-,TRBJ1-4,TRBV2,CASSEGGTNEKPFF,TGTGCCAGCAGTGAAGGGGGGACTAATGAAAAACCGTTTTTT
14,many,TRBD1,TRBJ2-5,TRBV20-1,CSAVPDRGKETQYF,TGCAGTGCCGTTCCGGACAGGGGGAAAGAGACCCAGTACTTC
17,-,TRBD2,TRBJ2-5,TRBV10-2,CASSLGLARSIQETQYF,TGCGCCAGCAGCTTGGGACTAGCGAGATCAATCCAAGAGACCCAGTACTTC
15,-,TRBD1,TRBJ1-2,TRBV25-1,CASSARTGPNYGYTF,TGTGCCAGCAGTGCGAGGACAGGCCCCAACTATGGCTACACCTTC
15,many,-,TRBJ2-5,TRBV2,CASSEVGAIQETQYF,TGTGCCAGCAGTGAAGTTGGGGCCATCCAAGAGACCCAGTACTTC
14,many,-,TRBJ2-7,TRBV2,CASRGAGAPHEQYF,TGTGCCAGCCGGGGAGCTGGAGCCCCCCACGAGCAGTACTTC
12,-,-,TRBJ2-5,TRBV29-1,CSLGLGQETQYF,TGCAGCTTAGGTCTAGGGCAAGAGACCCAGTACTTC
14,few,-,TRBJ2-7,TRBV7-8,CASSLLGVGNEQYF,TGTGCCAGCAGTCTGCTCGGGGTTGGGAACGAGCAGTACTTC
20,-,TRBD1,TRBJ2-5,TRBV7-8,CASSLQSGTGGGLLFAGQYF,TGTGCCAGCAGTCTTCAATCCGGGACAGGGGGCGGACTTTTATTTGCGGGACAGTACTTC
15,-,TRBD1,TRBJ2-2,TRBV15,CATSRSGTGPGELFF,TGTGCCACCAGCAGAAGCGGGACAGGGCCCGGGGAGCTGTTTTTT
15,-,TRBD2,TRBJ2-1,TRBV25-1,CASSGGLAGDNEQFF,TGTGCCAGCAGTGGGGGACTAGCGGGGGACAATGAGCAGTTCTTC
16,-,-,TRBJ1-6,TRBV6-1,CASSPEMDGYNSPLHF,TGTGCCAGCAGCCCAGAGATGGACGGGTATAATTCACCCCTCCACTTT
16,few,TRBD1,TRBJ1-3,TRBV12-3/TRBV12-4,CASSLDRGSPGNTIYF,TGTGCCAGCAGTTTAGACAGGGGGTCCCCTGGAAACACCATATATTTT
17,many,TRBD1,TRBJ1-6,TRBV4-3,CASSQERDRGLNSPLHF,TGCGCCAGCAGCCAAGAAAGGGACAGGGGGCTTAATTCACCCCTCCACTTT
15,-,-,TRBJ1-3,TRBV7-3,CTSSPPSGSGNTIYF,TGTACCAGCTCACCACCCTCAGGGAGCGGAAACACCATATATTTT
13,many,-,TRBJ1-1,TRBV19,CASNRNLNTEAFF,TGTGCCAGTAACCGTAACTTGAACACTGAAGCTTTCTTT
12,many,-,TRBJ1-2,TRBV2,CASSIQIYGYTF,TGTGCCAGCAGTATACAGATATATGGCTACACCTTC
14,many,TRBD1,TRBJ1-6,TRBV10-3,CAISEDREYVPLHF,TGTGCCATCAGTGAGGACAGGGAGTACGTACCCCTCCACTTT
12,-,TRBD2,TRBJ2-5,TRBV13,CASSLAGQTQYF,TGTGCCAGCAGCCTAGCGGGGCAGACCCAGTACTTC
16,few,-,TRBJ1-2,TRBV19,CASSTLRRDYLYGYTF,TGTGCCAGTAGTACTCTCCGGCGGGACTACCTCTATGGCTACACCTTC
13,many,-,TRBJ2-5,TRBV7-2,CASSSRAQETQYF,TGTGCCAGCAGCTCAAGGGCCCAAGAGACCCAGTACTTC
14,-,-,TRBJ2-5,TRBV29-1,CSVGQRLHRETQYF,TGCAGCGTGGGACAAAGGCTGCACCGTGAGACCCAGTACTTC
12,many,-,TRBJ2-5,TRBV20-1,CSAPGVGETQYF,TGCAGTGCCCCGGGAGTAGGAGAGACCCAGTACTTC
15,many,-,TRBJ1-6,TRBV12-5,CASGLVTGLDSPLHF,TGTGCTAGTGGTTTGGTCACGGGGTTAGATTCACCCCTCCACTTT
15,-,-,TRBJ1-2,TRBV7-9,CASSLVAGVEHGYTF,TGTGCCAGCAGCTTAGTGGCAGGGGTGGAACATGGCTACACCTTC
17,few,TRBD2,TRBJ2-7,TRBV19,CASSILAGLGHGDEQYF,TGTGCCAGTAGTATTTTAGCGGGACTTGGCCACGGAGACGAGCAGTACTTC
13,-,-,TRBJ2-2,TRBV9,CASSGTSTGELFF,TGTGCCAGCAGCGGTACAAGTACCGGGGAGCTGTTTTTT
16,many,-,TRBJ1-1,TRBV9,CASSVLPTGGHTEAFF,TGTGCCAGCAGCGTTCTACCTACAGGCGGTCACACTGAAGCTTTCTTT
13,few,-,TRBJ1-4,TRBV25-1,CASSPRVAGQLFF,TGTGCCAGCTCACCACGGGTGGCGGGACAACTGTTTTTT
13,-,-,TRBJ1-2,TRBV6-6,CASRSGQNYGYTF,TGTGCCAGCAGGTCCGGACAAAACTATGGCTACACCTTC
15,few,TRBD1,TRBJ1-1,TRBV6-6,CASSYSRARGQEAFF,TGTGCCAGCAGTTACTCGAGAGCCAGGGGGCAGGAGGCTTTCTTT
14,many,-,TRBJ1-5,TRBV19,CASSISNSNQPQHF,TGTGCCAGTAGTATTTCCAACAGCAATCAGCCCCAGCATTTT
13,-,TRBD1,TRBJ1-1,TRBV19,CASTQQGRTEAFF,TGTGCCAGCACCCAACAGGGGAGAACTGAAGCTTTCTTT
11,many,-,TRBJ1-1,TRBV5-1,CASSLDFAAFF,TGCGCCAGCAGCTTAGACTTCGCCGCTTTCTTT
13,many,TRBD1,TRBJ1-1,TRBV7-9,CASSASGGTEAFF,TGTGCCAGTAGTGCATCAGGGGGCACTGAAGCTTTCTTT
16,-,TRBD1,TRBJ2-7,TRBV7-7,CASSPARDSAPVEQYF,TGTGCCAGCTCACCAGCCCGGGACAGCGCCCCGGTCGAGCAGTACTTC
15,-,-,TRBJ1-2,TRBV5-1,CASSPYRVMDYGYTF,TGCGCCAGCAGCCCATACAGGGTTATGGACTATGGCTACACCTTC
15,-,-,TRBJ2-2,TRBV5-5,CASSLDGRNTGELFF,TGTGCCAGCAGCTTGGACGGAAGGAACACCGGGGAGCTGTTTTTT
14,many,-,TRBJ1-1,TRBV19,CASRGQGMNTEAFF,TGTGCCAGTAGAGGGCAGGGGATGAACACTGAAGCTTTCTTT
10,-,-,TRBJ2-3,TRBV12-5,CASGEDTQYF,TGTGCCAGCGGCGAAGATACGCAGTATTTT
12,few,-,TRBJ1-2,TRBV10-3,CAIRGEGYGYTF,TGTGCCATCCGGGGGGAGGGCTATGGCTACACCTTC
14,-,TRBD1,TRBJ1-2,TRBV5-1,CASSLEGQGNGYTF,TGCGCCAGCAGCTTGGAAGGACAGGGGAATGGCTACACCTTC
12,many,-,TRBJ1-1,TRBV5-8,CASSRHDTEAFF,TGTGCCAGCAGCCGGCACGACACTGAAGCTTTCTTT
13,many,TRBD1,TRBJ1-1,TRBV24-1,CATRQGINTEAFF,TGTGCCACCCGACAGGGGATTAACACTGAAGCTTTCTTT
12,many,-,TRBJ2-7,TRBV12-3/TRBV12-4,CASSRLGAEQYF,TGTGCCAGCTCCCGACTTGGAGCAGAGCAGTACTTC
14,-,-,TRBJ1-2,TRBV7-9,CASSSTGQSYGYTF,TGTGCCAGCAGCTCTACAGGACAGAGCTATGGCTACACCTTC
16,many,TRBD1,TRBJ1-2,TRBV7-9,CASSLARGRGPHGYTF,TGTGCCAGCAGCTTAGCTCGGGGCAGGGGGCCCCATGGCTACACCTTC
14,-,-,TRBJ2-5,TRBV11-1,CASSLGGLAETQYF,TGTGCCAGCAGCTTAGGGGGATTGGCAGAGACCCAGTACTTC
13,few,-,TRBJ1-1,TRBV7-9,CASGGLADTEAFF,TGTGCCAGCGGGGGCTTGGCGGACACTGAAGCTTTCTTT
13,many,-,TRBJ2-7,TRBV7-9,CASSEWDTYEQYF,TGTGCCAGCAGCGAGTGGGACACCTACGAGCAGTACTTC
15,-,TRBD1,TRBJ2-7,TRBV12-3/TRBV12-4,CASSSPPTGGHEQYF,TGTGCCAGCAGTTCCCCCCCGACAGGGGGCCACGAGCAGTACTTC